The 19 T cell receptor beta chains presented below share a single source sample, sequenced in a study of T cells in Graves' hyperthyroidism and ophthalmopathy. RNA transcripts provided the source from which TCR beta CDR3 regions were amplified. First-round RT-PCR of the TCR CDR3 relied on the HTBI primer set. TCRdb reanalysed the multiplex PCR reads using MiXCR and keeps one entry per CDR3 protein. The sample holds 610,000 or so distinct CDR3 sequences, approximately 44% seen once. Input material: peripheral blood or thyroid tissue (not recorded which). The receptor source for this set is a woman aged 18-35 years with Graves' hyperthyroidism.

This clonotype was found many times. The rearrangement uses TRBV7-6 and TRBJ2-7, with TRBD2 matching over 9 bases. Germline CDR1 and CDR2: SGHVS and FNYEAQ. Trimming at V came to 0 bases and at J to 4 bases, leaving 4 bases not matched to a gene. The CDR3 totals 15 residues. The CDR3 nucleotides are TGTGCCAGCAGCTTAGCTAGCGGGAGATTTTACGAGCAGTACTTC. Protein: CASSLASGRFYEQYF.

This clonotype has a count of ten or more. This chain joins TRBV7-9 and TRBJ2-7, with 10 nucleotides matching TRBD1. With 7 bases clipped from V and 5 bases from J, the junction kept 8 bases outside the gene matches. The V gene's germline CDR1 is SEHNR and CDR2 FQNEAQ (reference sequence). The CDR3 consists of 14 residues. In DNA form, the CDR3 reads TGTGCCAGCACCAGGGGAGGGACAGGGGACGAGCAGTACTTC. Translation gives CASTRGGTGDEQYF. The full variable domain, its missing parts supplied by reference TRBV7-9 and TRBJ2-7, is DTGVSQNPRHKITKRGQNVTFRCDPISEHNRLYWYRQTLGQGPEFLTYFQNEAQLEKSRLLSDRFSAERPKGSFSTLEIQRTEQGDSAMYLCASTRGGTGDEQYFGPGTRLTVT.

This clonotype appeared many times. The chain combines TRBV20-1 with TRBJ2-5; D unclear. Per germline, CDR1 DFQATT and CDR2 SNEGSKA (reference sequence). The germline V and J ends were trimmed by 0 bases and 2 bases, with 7 bases remaining between them. The CDR3 totals 13 residues. The CDR3 DNA reads TGCAGTGCTAGAGATCATAGACAAGAGACCCAGTACTTC. It yields the protein CSARDHRQETQYF.

V is TRBV24-1 and J is TRBJ2-5; 7 bases match TRBD2. The CDR3 extends over 14 amino acids. The V gene end was trimmed by 4 bases and the J gene end by 2 bases; junction bases not matched to a gene: 3. Germline-derived CDR1 and CDR2 are KGHDR and SFDVKD. CDR3 sequence reads: CATSEGGGQETQYF. The CDR3 nucleotides are TGTGCCACCAGTGAGGGGGGAGGGCAAGAGACCCAGTACTTC.

This clonotype is categorized as medium-sized. The chain is built from TRBV6-4 and TRBJ2-2, with 8 bases that match TRBD2. Germline V gene sequence: CDR1 MRHNA, CDR2 SNTAGT. Losses at the gene ends were 5 bases for V and 6 bases for J; bases not matched to a gene: 8. The length of the CDR3 is 15 residues. The CDR3 sequence is CASSPLSGESGELFF. Here the CDR3 DNA reads TGTGCCAGCAGTCCCCTTAGCGGGGAGTCCGGGGAGCTGTTTTTT.

In this sample, this clonotype turned up many times. This chain joins TRBV4-3 and TRBJ1-2; no firm D call. This CDR3 comprises 16 residues. CDR1 and CDR2 from the germline V gene are LGHNA and YSLEER. Between the trimmed V and J ends, which lost 0 bases and 1 base, there was a span of 12 bases. DNA of the CDR3: TGCGCCAGCAGCCAAGATACAAGGGTCCTTAACTATGGCTACACCTTC. Amino acid sequence: CASSQDTRVLNYGYTF.

About this clonotype: A much larger clone is a single base away; this may be a read error. The CDR3 spells CASSQFNTGELFF. The DNA for the CDR3 is TGTGCCAGCAGCCAGTTTAACACCGGGGAGCTGTTTTTT. The chain couples TRBV7-9 to TRBJ2-2; D gene uncertain. Trimming cost V 5 bases and J 2 bases, with 6 bases left between them. Germline values: CDR1 SEHNR, CDR2 FQNEAQ (reference sequence). This CDR3 spans 13 amino acids.

The chain couples TRBV20-1 to TRBJ1-1, with D perhaps matching TRBD1 (5 bases). V was cut by 6 bases and J by 4 bases, with 21 bases left in between. Germline V gene sequence: CDR1 DFQATT, CDR2 SNEGSKA (reference sequence). The CDR3 sequence is 15 residues long. Here the CDR3 reads CSAQGLAGFVTEAFF. DNA of the CDR3: TGCAGTGCGCAGGGACTAGCGGGATTTGTCACTGAAGCTTTCTTT.

This sequence joins TRBV24-1 and TRBJ2-7; 7 nucleotides line up with TRBD1. From germline, CDR1 is KGHDR and CDR2 SFDVKD. V was clipped by 3 bases and J by 2 bases; unmatched bases: 6. The CDR3 is made up of 15 amino acids. This chain's CDR3 is CATSDDDRVPYEQYF. DNA for the CDR3: TGTGCCACCAGTGATGACGACAGGGTCCCCTACGAGCAGTACTTC.

This clonotype was counted at least ten times. This sequence joins TRBV2 and TRBJ1-5; D is unresolved. The germline V gene encodes CDR1 SNHLY and CDR2 FYNNEI. Deletions cut 7 bases from V and 4 bases from J, with 11 bases between. CDR3 length equals 13 residues. The chain's CDR3 is CASTRTINQPQHF. CDR3 in DNA: TGTGCCAGCACCAGGACCATAAATCAGCCCCAGCATTTT.

This clonotype showed up many times. V gene TRBV12-3 or TRBV12-4 combines with J gene TRBJ2-5, with D perhaps matching TRBD1 or TRBD2 (5 bases each). The germline V and J ends were trimmed by 3 bases and 4 bases, with 15 bases remaining between them. CDR3 length equals 15 residues. The CDR3: CASSFGAPWRETQYF. The CDR3, as DNA: TGTGCCAGCAGTTTCGGGGCACCCTGGCGAGAGACCCAGTACTTC.

As concerns this clonotype: This may arise from a read error, as a much more abundant clone is one base away. The chain recombines TRBV7-6 with TRBJ1-6; D is unresolved. With 2 bases removed from V and 5 bases from J, the gap between germline ends came to 10 bases. This CDR3 has 15 amino acids. In germline, CDR1 is SGHVS, CDR2 FNYEAQ. The chain's CDR3 is CASSLMPVNNSPLHF. Written as DNA, the CDR3 is TGTGCCAGCAGCTTAATGCCAGTAAATAATTCACCCCTCCACTTT.

The gene calls are TRBV20-1 and TRBJ2-7, with 8 bases fitting TRBD2. V was pared by 6 bases and J by 3 bases, with 10 bases of the junction left unmatched. CDR1 and CDR2 from the germline V gene are DFQATT and SNEGSKA (reference sequence). The CDR3 is 14 amino acids. The CDR3 reads CSAISGGLGYEQYF. Here the CDR3 DNA reads TGCAGTGCCATCAGCGGGGGCCTCGGCTACGAGCAGTACTTC.

The chain uses TRBV2 and TRBJ2-7, with 16 nucleotides matching TRBD2. The end of the DNA is better explained by TRBJ2-1, so the J call may be wrong. The germline V gene encodes CDR1 SNHLY and CDR2 FYNNEI. CDR3 length: 17 residues. CDR3 in DNA: TGTGCCAGCAGTGAAGAAGGGACTAGCGGGAGGGCCGGTGAGCAGTTCTTC. Amino acids: CASSEEGTSGRAGEQFF.

The chain combines TRBV7-6 with TRBJ1-1, with 9 bases aligning to TRBD1. Trimming took 4 bases from V and 2 from J; bases not matched to a gene: 8. Germline V CDR1 and CDR2: SGHVS, FNYEAQ. The CDR3 runs 16 residues. The CDR3 DNA reads as TGTGCCAGCAGCTCCTCCGCGGGACAGGGTAACACTGAAGCTTTCTTT. Translated, it gives CASSSSAGQGNTEAFF.

In the case of this clonotype: It may be a read error: a sequence one base away is much more abundant. This chain joins TRBV7-6 and TRBJ2-3; 9 bases map to TRBD2. The CDR3 length is 17 residues. The V and J ends lost 0 bases and 8 bases, in that order; junction bases with no gene match: 12. From germline, CDR1 is SGHVS and CDR2 FNYEAQ. CDR3 nucleotides: TGTGCCAGCAGCTTAGCGGTTAGCGGGAGCGATTACGTTACGCAGTATTTT. This sequence encodes CASSLAVSGSDYVTQYF.

This clonotype was recorded once. The gene calls are TRBV24-1 and TRBJ2-3, with TRBD1 identical over 7 bases. Germline CDR1 reads KGHDR; CDR2 reads SFDVKD. The ends lost 4 bases at V and 3 bases at J; junction bases unmatched: 9. The CDR3 length is 16 residues. CDR3 nucleotide sequence: TGTGCCACCAGTGAAACCAGGACAGGCAAAACAGATACGCAGTATTTT. Translation: CATSETRTGKTDTQYF.

V and J are TRBV19 and TRBJ2-7; D gene uncertain. The J call may be mistaken, given a closer DNA end match to TRBJ2-1. This CDR3 has 16 residues. From germline, CDR1 is LNHDA and CDR2 SQIVND (reference sequence). The CDR3 sequence: CASGDPLVRSYNEQFF. The CDR3 bases are TGTGCCAGTGGTGACCCCCTAGTGAGGTCCTACAATGAGCAGTTCTTC.

In DNA, the CDR3 is TGTGCCAGCAGATGGAACGACGGGGGGGAGCAGTACTTC. This sequence encodes CASRWNDGGEQYF. This rearrangement joins TRBV6-5 to TRBJ2-7; TRBD2 matches at 7 bases. This CDR3 has 13 residues. Germline V gene lookup returns CDR1 MNHEY and CDR2 SVGAGI. V lost 6 bases and J lost 7; bases outside the gene matches: 9.